The present T cell receptor beta chain was sequenced within a study of blood T cell repertoires in COVID-19 (dated by TCRdb to the early 2020s). For the study in its entirety: Samples covering the acute and convalescent phases of COVID-19 were provided by collaborators in the United States, Italy and Spain. The material from the prospective study consisted of cDNA or gDNA derived from T cells, B-cell-depleted T cells, or PBMCs. Deeply sampled blood TCRbeta repertoires from subjects exposed to, actively infected with, or recovered from COVID-19 were included in the dataset. The repertoires were released in a freely available public database meant as a resource for research on the immune response to SARS-CoV-2. Samples came from the ongoing ImmuneRACE study (first 160 participants) plus 1,254 subjects from 6 global collaborators. Sample metadata almost always included a de-identified subject ID, COVID-19 status, age in years and sex. Where HLA class I and class II types were available, the types were taken from metadata supplied by the sample provider, not from assay-based typing. Overall study results and their limits: How much clinical and demographic metadata was included differed by source and by participant, and the metadata was provided uncurated.

Enrolling through a virtual design, the prospective study's participants ranged in age from about 18 to 100 years and lived across around 25 United States geographic areas. In the prospective study, participants were assigned to cohorts based on the clinical history participants reported in a screening survey and a study questionnaire. For ImmuneRACE Cohort 3, a participant was defined as recovered based on two consecutive negative NP/OP PCR tests, clearance by a healthcare professional, or resolution of symptoms. In the prospective study, mobile phlebotomists collected whole blood, serum and a nasopharyngeal or oropharyngeal swab from each participant. Over a roughly 2-month period, participants in the prospective study had the option of providing additional blood draws and questionnaires. Before DNA extraction, prospective study blood samples were shipped either frozen or at room temperature.

Including the terminal cysteine and phenylalanine, the CDR3 comprises 13 residues. Only the CDR3 part of the read is kept: 39 bases, read in frame from the first base. V is cut by 6 bases and J by 4 bases, and the space between the germline ends is 12 bases. CDR1 and CDR2 are read off the germline V gene as MNHEY and SVGAGI. This clone has more than one count but fewer than ten. No antigen is known for it. No qualities accompany the bases; no much larger clone lies one base away. TCRbeta CDR3 regions were amplified from genomic DNA by means of the immunoSEQ Assay, a bias-controlled multiplex PCR. The authors processed their data as follows. The number of nucleated cells in each sample was estimated from the amplification of reference gene primers within the assay. To quantify the absolute abundance of each unique TCRbeta CDR3 rearrangement, sequence reads were collapsed and filtered. For each sample, productive Simpson clonality was calculated as the square root of Simpson's diversity index over productive rearrangements. This immuneACCESS table, as held by TCRdb, lists in-frame sequences with V and J called but not all clones. Of the missing ones, under half trace to an unresolved V gene in checked studies; the others have no known cause. The V and J calls and the clone size are those of that table, but D and trimming were determined from the DNA. The sample yields roughly 280,000 clones; roughly 90% were counted once. The top ten hold under 2.5% of the sample.

The receptor comes from a woman aged 60-75 years who had recovered from COVID-19. The chain joins TRBV6-5 to TRBJ1-1, with no reliable assignment of the D segment. The sequenced sample was PBMCs or T cells enriched from blood (not recorded which). The DNA reads TGTGCCAGCAGGGGCGCGAGCGGCACTGAAGCTTTCTTT. It specifies CASRGASGTEAFF.